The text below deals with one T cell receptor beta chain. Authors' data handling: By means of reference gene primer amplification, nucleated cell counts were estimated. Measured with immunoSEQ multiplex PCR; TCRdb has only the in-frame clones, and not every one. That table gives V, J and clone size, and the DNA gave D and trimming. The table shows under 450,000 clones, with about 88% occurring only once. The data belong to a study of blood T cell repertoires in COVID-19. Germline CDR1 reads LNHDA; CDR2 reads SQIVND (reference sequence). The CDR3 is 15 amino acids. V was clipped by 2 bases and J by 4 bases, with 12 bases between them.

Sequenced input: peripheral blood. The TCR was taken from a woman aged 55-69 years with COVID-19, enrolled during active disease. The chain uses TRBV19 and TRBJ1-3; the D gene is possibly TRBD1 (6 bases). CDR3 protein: CASSISRGKGNTIYF. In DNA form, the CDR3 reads TGTGCCAGTAGTATATCCAGGGGAAAAGGAAACACCATATATTTT.